The sequence of this T cell receptor beta chain was determined in a study of cytomegalovirus exposure and HLA in healthy donors. Study observations and caveats: The study dropped some indistinguishable V segments, TRBV6-2 and TRBV6-3 among them. In a later analysis, DRB1 alleles had the most associated TCRs; HLA-C alleles the fewest. Per a later analysis, fewer than 20,000 TCR beta sequences showed association with HLA alleles at 0.05 false discovery rate. The study flagged 150 to 200 TCR beta chains as cytomegalovirus-associated.

The PCR was carried out with 60 Vbeta primers and 13 Jbeta primers. Profiling relied on immunoSEQ multiplex PCR, and the TCRdb table lists in-frame clones only, not all of them. The sample carries roughly 180,000 clones, roughly 77% recorded once. Germline loops: CDR1 LGHNA, CDR2 YNFKEQ. The CDR3 is 14 residues long. The V and J ends lost 1 base and 5 bases respectively, with 9 bases between them. For this clone: Its antigen is not identified.

What was sequenced was PBMCs. The genes are TRBV4-2 and TRBJ2-1; no reliable D call. The TCR originated in a woman in her thirties or forties in good health and CMV-seropositive. CDR3 sequence: CASSQATDNNEQFF. The CDR3 nucleotides are TGTGCCAGCAGCCAAGCTACAGATAACAATGAGCAGTTCTTC.